These 21 T cell receptor beta chains were sequenced from one sample in a study of T cell responses to AZD1222 COVID-19 vaccine. Clones were read by immunoSEQ multiplex PCR, and TCRdb kept only the in-frame ones, dropping some. This sample has roughly 120,000 clones, with roughly nine tenths found just once. Source: peripheral blood, taken 28 days after the second AZD1222 dose. The receptors shown here come from an adult who received the AZD1222 COVID-19 vaccine.

The rearrangement links TRBV19 to TRBJ1-2; 7 bases fit TRBD1. J lost 1 base, V lost 5 bases, and 10 bases had no gene match. This CDR3 comprises 16 residues. Germline assignment: CDR1 LNHDA and CDR2 SQIVND (reference sequence). CDR3 in DNA: TGTGCCAGTAGTTCCCTCGGCGGGGACAGTAACTATGGCTACACCTTC. It encodes CASSSLGGDSNYGYTF.

This rearrangement joins TRBV19 to TRBJ1-5, with no clear D. Germline CDR1 reads LNHDA; CDR2 reads SQIVND (reference sequence). The CDR3 loop spans 14 amino acids. V was shortened by 5 bases and J by 0 bases, with 8 bases between the two germline ends. In nucleotides, the CDR3 is TGTGCCAGTAGTGGCTGGGATAGCAATCAGCCCCAGCATTTT. Translated, it gives CASSGWDSNQPQHF.

V is TRBV28 and J is TRBJ2-7; 8 bases line up with TRBD1. The trim removed 11 bases at V and 6 bases at J, leaving 12 bases unmatched. In germline, CDR1 is MDHEN, CDR2 SYDVKM. This CDR3 comprises 13 residues. CDR3 coding DNA: TGTGCCGCTCACAAAGGGACAGGTATCGAGCAGTACTTC. This translates into CAAHKGTGIEQYF.

This rearrangement joins TRBV9 to TRBJ1-4, with D uncertain. V was clipped by 0 bases and J by 0 bases, with 3 bases between them. The germline V gene has CDR1 SGDLS and CDR2 YYNGEE. The CDR3 is 14 residues long. The CDR3 loop reads CASSVGTTNEKLFF. CDR3 nucleotide sequence: TGTGCCAGCAGCGTAGGTACAACTAATGAAAAACTGTTTTTT.

The V gene is TRBV9, the J gene TRBJ2-7; 11 nucleotides align to TRBD2. Germline loops: CDR1 SGDLS, CDR2 YYNGEE. The CDR3 has 16 amino acids. V was pared by 4 bases and J by 4 bases, with 10 bases of the junction left unmatched. In DNA form, the CDR3 reads TGTGCCAGCAGCCCCCAATCGGGGACTAGCGGTTACGAGCAGTACTTC. This translates into CASSPQSGTSGYEQYF.

The genes are TRBV6-6 and TRBJ1-5; 7 bases align to TRBD1. The CDR3 length is 14 residues. The J segment lost 6 bases and the V segment lost 6 bases, leaving 8 bases of the junction unmatched. Germline V CDR1 and CDR2: MNHNY, SVGAGI (reference sequence). The CDR3 DNA sequence: TGTGCCAGCAGCCCTGACAGGGCGGGTCAGCCCCAGCATTTT. Translated, it gives CASSPDRAGQPQHF.

V usage is TRBV30 and J usage is TRBJ1-5; D unresolved. Germline V lookup: CDR1 GTSNPN, CDR2 SVGIG (reference sequence). The V end lost 6 bases, the J end lost 3 bases, and 12 bases lay between the germline ends. The CDR3 contains 13 residues. CDR3 in DNA: TGTGCCTGTAGCCGGGAGTACAATCAGCCCCAGCATTTT. Encoded protein: CACSREYNQPQHF.

This chain connects TRBV18 to TRBJ1-3; 7 nucleotides match TRBD1. J was trimmed by 0 bases and V by 3 bases; bases with no gene match: 8. In germline, CDR1 is KGHSH, CDR2 LQKENI. The CDR3 extends over 17 amino acids. The CDR3 reads CASSPQGQTFSGNTIYF. The DNA of the CDR3 is TGTGCCAGCTCACCCCAGGGACAGACCTTCTCTGGAAACACCATATATTTT.

This clone turned up a few times. Other DNA sequences in this specimen translate into the identical CDR3. This chain links TRBV28 with TRBJ1-1, with D possibly matching TRBD1 (5 bases). The CDR3 is 15 residues long. V was clipped by 2 bases and J by 0 bases, with 10 bases between them. From germline, CDR1 is MDHEN and CDR2 SYDVKM. The CDR3 loop is CASSLGGSLNTEAFF. In nucleotides, the CDR3 is TGTGCCAGCAGTTTAGGGGGTTCCTTGAACACTGAAGCTTTCTTT.

The CDR3 sequence: CASSLARDYGYTF. In DNA, the CDR3 is TGTGCCAGCAGCTTAGCTCGGGACTATGGCTACACCTTC. The rearrangement links TRBV7-8 to TRBJ1-2, with D unclear. The germline CDR1 and CDR2 sequences are SGHVS and FQNEAQ. V was shortened by 0 bases and J by 3 bases, with 5 bases between the two germline ends. The CDR3 totals 13 residues.

The CDR3 protein is CASSISAGGYTF. In nucleotides, the CDR3 is TGTGCCAGTAGTATTTCGGCGGGTGGCTACACCTTC. V gene TRBV19 combines with J gene TRBJ1-2; D is uncertain. CDR1 is LNHDA and CDR2 is SQIVND in the germline V gene (reference sequence). Trimming stripped 3 bases from V and 7 bases from J, with 9 bases between. The CDR3 extends over 12 amino acids.

The chain combines TRBV7-2 with TRBJ1-1; D ambiguous. This CDR3 region has 13 residues. Trimming cost V 0 bases and J 1 base, with 3 bases left between them. Germline V lookup: CDR1 SGHTA, CDR2 FQGNSA. The CDR3, as DNA: TGTGCCAGCAGCTTAGCTGCGAACACTGAAGCTTTCTTT. It translates to CASSLAANTEAFF.

There are a few counts of this clone. This chain uses TRBV28 with TRBJ1-4; D is unresolved. The CDR3 runs to 13 residues. Germline V gives CDR1 MDHEN, CDR2 SYDVKM. CDR3 sequence: CASEEQFNEKLFF. CDR3 DNA sequence: TGTGCAAGCGAAGAACAGTTTAATGAAAAACTGTTTTTT. Using reference TRBV28 and TRBJ1-4 for the parts outside the CDR3, the full variable domain is DVKVTQSSRYLVKRTGEKVFLECVQDMDHENMFWYRQDPGLGLRLIYFSYDVKMKEKGDIPEGYSVSREKKERFSLILESASTNQTSMYLCASEEQFNEKLFFGSGTQLSVL.

The CDR3: CAWSGDTSNQPQHF. CDR3 coding DNA: TGTGCCTGGAGTGGTGACACTAGCAATCAGCCCCAGCATTTT. The rearrangement joins TRBV30 to TRBJ1-5; no clear D gene. Trimming removed 1 base from V and 0 bases from J, with 7 bases in between. This CDR3 has 14 residues. The V gene's germline CDR1 is GTSNPN and CDR2 SVGIG (reference sequence).

The J gene is TRBJ1-1, the V gene TRBV29-1; D is undetermined. Germline CDR1 reads SQVTM; CDR2 reads ANQGSEA. CDR3 size: 13 residues. In DNA, the CDR3 is TGCAGTGCCCCGCCTAGCTGGGGCACTGAAGCTTTCTTT. This codes for CSAPPSWGTEAFF.

This clone was seen a single time. This chain joins TRBV7-9 and TRBJ1-2, with D possibly being TRBD1 (6 bases). In germline, CDR1 is SEHNR, CDR2 FQNEAQ (reference sequence). V shed 4 bases and J shed 1 base, with 10 bases lying between them. The CDR3 consists of 14 residues. The CDR3 reads CASSSYRDNYGYTF. The CDR3 nucleotides read TGTGCCAGCAGCTCCTACAGGGATAACTATGGCTACACCTTC.

This chain connects TRBV5-1 to TRBJ1-3, with no clear D. V was shortened by 4 bases and J by 9 bases, with 17 bases between the two germline ends. Germline CDR1 SGHRS, CDR2 YFSETQ. The CDR3 spans 14 residues. The CDR3 DNA sequence: TGCGCCAGCAGCCTCGAGGGCGGGATGTCCACCATATATTTT. Encoded protein: CASSLEGGMSTIYF. The whole variable domain, filled in from reference TRBV5-1 and TRBJ1-3, reads KAGVTQTPRYLIKTRGQQVTLSCSPISGHRSVSWYQQTPGQGLQFLFEYFSETQRNKGNFPGRFSGRQFSNSRSEMNVSTLELGDSALYLCASSLEGGMSTIYFGEGSWLTVV.

In DNA form, the CDR3 reads TGTGCCATCAGGATGGACGGAGGGGATCAGCCCCAGCATTTT. It specifies CAIRMDGGDQPQHF. The chain links TRBV10-3 to TRBJ1-5, with D tentatively TRBD1 (5 bases). Germline CDR1 and CDR2: ENHRY and SYGVKD. The CDR3 has 14 residues. V was cut by 6 bases and J by 5 bases, with 14 bases left in between.

The chain has TRBV7-9 and TRBJ2-7; 8 bases match TRBD1. Unmatched junction bases numbered 9, after V lost 5 bases and J lost 3 bases. The CDR3 has 15 residues. Germline V gene data show CDR1 as SEHNR and CDR2 as FQNEAQ (reference sequence). CDR3 protein: CASSPRQGTYYEQYF. CDR3 DNA: TGTGCCAGCAGCCCTCGACAGGGGACGTACTACGAGCAGTACTTC.

This chain joins TRBV5-1 and TRBJ1-6; a weak D match, TRBD1 (5 bases). CDR1 and CDR2 (germline): SGHRS, YFSETQ. The V end lost 3 bases, the J end lost 10 bases, and 14 bases lay between the germline ends. This CDR3 has 14 amino acids. CDR3 bases: TGCGCCAGCAGCTCGGGCGGGGGTAGGTCACCCCTCCACTTT. Its translation: CASSSGGGRSPLHF. Filled out from reference TRBV5-1 and TRBJ1-6, the complete variable domain reads KAGVTQTPRYLIKTRGQQVTLSCSPISGHRSVSWYQQTPGQGLQFLFEYFSETQRNKGNFPGRFSGRQFSNSRSEMNVSTLELGDSALYLCASSSGGGRSPLHFGNGTRLTVT.

The CDR3: CASRRDSQSYNEQFF. Written as DNA, the CDR3 is TGCGCCAGCAGGCGGGACAGTCAATCCTACAATGAGCAGTTCTTC. The chain has TRBV4-3 and TRBJ2-1; maybe TRBD1 (7 bases). Trimming removed 6 bases from V and 1 base from J, with 13 bases in between. This CDR3 has 15 amino acids. Germline loops: CDR1 LGHNA, CDR2 YSLEER.